These 8 T cell receptor beta chains were sequenced from one sample in a study of beta chain features in type 1 diabetes. What was sequenced were expressed TCRB transcripts, since all of the isolated RNA had been reverse transcribed. The method was immunoSEQ multiplex PCR; TCRdb's version includes in-frame clones alone and lacks a portion of them. The sample shows about 130,000 clones, 9.2% of them seen only once. Sequencing was done on a sample of central memory CD4+ T cells from blood. The receptors were gathered from a man between 18 and 29 years old in good health.

The chain has TRBV5-6 and TRBJ1-1; D is possibly TRBD1 (5 bases). Germline CDR1 SGHDT, CDR2 YYEEEE. Trimming cost V 3 bases and J 5 bases, with 14 bases left between them. This CDR3 region has 14 residues. CDR3 bases: TGTGCCAGCAGCTCTACCCCAGGGATTACTGAAGCTTTCTTT. Encoded protein: CASSSTPGITEAFF.

The rearrangement uses TRBV7-9 and TRBJ1-2, with a tentative D call TRBD1 (6 bases). The V gene lost 7 bases and the J gene lost 5 bases, with 14 bases spanning the gap. In germline, CDR1 is SEHNR, CDR2 FQNEAQ (reference sequence). The CDR3 is made up of 13 amino acids. The CDR3 loop reads CASTDDRYYGYTF. The CDR3 bases are TGTGCCAGCACCGATGACAGGTATTATGGCTACACCTTC.

The chain couples TRBV27 to TRBJ2-7; 8 bases map to TRBD2. This CDR3 spans 15 amino acids. CDR1 and CDR2 (germline): MNHEY, SMNVEV (reference sequence). V lost 4 bases and J lost 3; bases outside the gene matches: 8. CDR3 protein: CASSSIGGADYEQYF. In nucleotides, the CDR3 is TGTGCCAGCAGTTCTATCGGGGGGGCAGACTACGAGCAGTACTTC.

Ten or more counts support this clone. The chain employs TRBV20-1 and TRBJ2-1; D is perhaps TRBD2 (6 bases). V shed 5 bases and J shed 7 bases, with 6 bases lying between them. The length of the CDR3 is 10 residues. CDR1 is DFQATT and CDR2 is SNEGSKA in the germline V gene (reference sequence). For the CDR3, the DNA is TGCAGTGCTGGGACTAATGAGCAGTTCTTC. Amino acids: CSAGTNEQFF.

The CDR3 is CASSMDRETQYF. CDR3 sequence (DNA): TGTGCCAGTAGTATGGACAGGGAGACCCAGTACTTC. The V call is TRBV19, the J call TRBJ2-5, with 7 bases fitting TRBD1. With V trimmed by 3 bases and J by 5 bases, 0 bases remained unmatched. The V gene's germline CDR1 is LNHDA and CDR2 SQIVND (reference sequence). This CDR3 contains 12 residues.

This clone was observed a few times. The chain combines TRBV7-6 with TRBJ1-6; D call uncertain. Germline V gene sequence: CDR1 SGHVS, CDR2 FNYEAQ. The CDR3 extends over 17 amino acids. V gave up 1 base and J gave up 0 bases, with 10 bases separating them. The CDR3 loop reads CASSLGASSSYNSPLHF. CDR3 nucleotide sequence: TGTGCCAGCAGCTTAGGTGCATCGAGCTCCTATAATTCACCCCTCCACTTT.

This clone has at least ten counts. The rearrangement links TRBV7-9 to TRBJ1-2; D is undetermined. Germline CDR1 reads SEHNR; CDR2 reads FQNEAQ (reference sequence). The V gene lost 5 bases and the J gene lost 2 bases, with 12 bases spanning the gap. The CDR3 has 14 residues. CDR3 bases: TGTGCCAGCAGCGCTCGGACGGGAAACTATGGCTACACCTTC. This encodes CASSARTGNYGYTF.

This clone was recorded a few times. The gene calls are TRBV28 and TRBJ2-5; perhaps TRBD1 as D (6 bases). Trimming stripped 5 bases from V and 6 bases from J, with 16 bases between. Germline CDR1 is MDHEN and CDR2 is SYDVKM. The CDR3 has 14 residues. CDR3 protein: CASSPSGAHQTQYF. In DNA form, the CDR3 reads TGTGCCAGCAGTCCCTCAGGGGCCCACCAGACCCAGTACTTC.